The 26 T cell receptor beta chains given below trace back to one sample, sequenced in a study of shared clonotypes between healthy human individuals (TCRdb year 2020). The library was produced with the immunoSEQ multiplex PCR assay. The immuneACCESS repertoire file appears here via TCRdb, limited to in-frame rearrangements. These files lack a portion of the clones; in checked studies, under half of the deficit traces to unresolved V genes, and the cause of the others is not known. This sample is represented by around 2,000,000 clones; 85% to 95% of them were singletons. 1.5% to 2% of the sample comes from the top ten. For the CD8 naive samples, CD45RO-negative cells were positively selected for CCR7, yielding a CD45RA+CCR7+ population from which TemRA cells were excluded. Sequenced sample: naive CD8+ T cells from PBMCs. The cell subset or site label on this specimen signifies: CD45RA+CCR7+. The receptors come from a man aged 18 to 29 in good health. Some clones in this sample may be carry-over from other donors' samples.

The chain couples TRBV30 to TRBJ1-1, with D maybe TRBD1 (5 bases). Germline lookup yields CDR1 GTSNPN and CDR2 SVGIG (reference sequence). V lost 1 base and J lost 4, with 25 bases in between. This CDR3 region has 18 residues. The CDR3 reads CAWSAIDFAVQGSTEAFF. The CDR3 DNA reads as TGTGCCTGGAGTGCCATAGATTTCGCGGTGCAGGGAAGCACTGAAGCTTTCTTT.

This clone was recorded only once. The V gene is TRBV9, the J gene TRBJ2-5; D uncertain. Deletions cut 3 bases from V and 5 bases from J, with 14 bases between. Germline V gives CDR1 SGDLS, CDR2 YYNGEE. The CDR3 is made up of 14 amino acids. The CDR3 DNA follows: TGTGCCAGCAGCGGCGGCGCGGTGGGGGAGACCCAGTACTTC. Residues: CASSGGAVGETQYF.

DNA for the CDR3: TGTGCCATCAGTTTCTACGTGCGGCGGGAGGGAGAGACCCAGTACTTC. The encoded protein is CAISFYVRREGETQYF. The chain combines TRBV10-3 with TRBJ2-5, with TRBD2 matching 9 bases. Germline values: CDR1 ENHRY, CDR2 SYGVKD. V dropped 5 bases and J dropped 4; count of bases not matched to a gene: 11. This CDR3 has 16 amino acids.

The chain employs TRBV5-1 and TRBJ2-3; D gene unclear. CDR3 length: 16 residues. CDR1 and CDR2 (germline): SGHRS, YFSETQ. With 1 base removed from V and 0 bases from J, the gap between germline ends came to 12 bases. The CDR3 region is CASSLQFRPSTDTQYF. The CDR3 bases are TGCGCCAGCAGCTTGCAGTTCCGGCCTAGCACAGATACGCAGTATTTT.

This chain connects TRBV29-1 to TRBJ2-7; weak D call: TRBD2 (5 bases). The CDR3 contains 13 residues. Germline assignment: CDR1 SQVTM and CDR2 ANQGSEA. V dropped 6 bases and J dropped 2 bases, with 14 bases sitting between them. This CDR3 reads CSVGRTETYEQYF. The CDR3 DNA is TGCAGCGTCGGACGGACTGAAACCTACGAGCAGTACTTC.

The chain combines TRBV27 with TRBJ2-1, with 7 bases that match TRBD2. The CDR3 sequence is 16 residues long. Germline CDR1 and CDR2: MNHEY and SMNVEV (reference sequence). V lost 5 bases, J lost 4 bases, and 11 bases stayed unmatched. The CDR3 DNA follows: TGTGCCAGCAGTGTGAATGCGGGAGAGAAATACAATGAGCAGTTCTTC. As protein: CASSVNAGEKYNEQFF.

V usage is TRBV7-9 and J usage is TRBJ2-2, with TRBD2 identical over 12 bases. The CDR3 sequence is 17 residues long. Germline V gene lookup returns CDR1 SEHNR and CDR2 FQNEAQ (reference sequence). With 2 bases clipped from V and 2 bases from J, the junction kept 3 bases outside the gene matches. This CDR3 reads CASSLPSGRDNTGELFF. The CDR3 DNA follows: TGTGCCAGCAGCTTACCTAGCGGGAGGGATAACACCGGGGAGCTGTTTTTT.

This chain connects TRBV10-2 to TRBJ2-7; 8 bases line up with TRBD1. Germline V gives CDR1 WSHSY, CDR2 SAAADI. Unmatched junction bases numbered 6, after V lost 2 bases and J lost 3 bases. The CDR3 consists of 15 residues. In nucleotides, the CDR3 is TGCGCCAGCAGTGAGGCAGGGACAGGAGACTACGAGCAGTACTTC. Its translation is CASSEAGTGDYEQYF.

CDR3 in amino acids: CSVEGGMNHEQYF. The CDR3 nucleotides are TGCAGCGTTGAAGGCGGGATGAACCACGAGCAGTACTTC. The V gene is TRBV29-1, the J gene TRBJ2-7; D might be TRBD2 (6 bases). Looked up from germline, CDR1 is SQVTM and CDR2 is ANQGSEA. V dropped 1 base and J dropped 5 bases, with 12 bases sitting between them. CDR3 length equals 13 residues.

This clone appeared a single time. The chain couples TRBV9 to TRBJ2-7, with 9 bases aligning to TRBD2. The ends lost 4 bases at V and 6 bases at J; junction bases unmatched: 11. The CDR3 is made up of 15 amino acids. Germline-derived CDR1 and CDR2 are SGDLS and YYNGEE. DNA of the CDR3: TGTGCCAGCAGCCCCAATTCTGCGGGAGGGAGCGAGCAGTACTTC. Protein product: CASSPNSAGGSEQYF.

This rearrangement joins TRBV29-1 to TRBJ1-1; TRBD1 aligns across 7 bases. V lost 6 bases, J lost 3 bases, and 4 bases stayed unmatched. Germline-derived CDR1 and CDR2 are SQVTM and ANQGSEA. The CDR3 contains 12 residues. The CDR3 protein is CSVTTGHTEAFF. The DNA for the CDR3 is TGCAGCGTGACGACAGGGCACACTGAAGCTTTCTTT.

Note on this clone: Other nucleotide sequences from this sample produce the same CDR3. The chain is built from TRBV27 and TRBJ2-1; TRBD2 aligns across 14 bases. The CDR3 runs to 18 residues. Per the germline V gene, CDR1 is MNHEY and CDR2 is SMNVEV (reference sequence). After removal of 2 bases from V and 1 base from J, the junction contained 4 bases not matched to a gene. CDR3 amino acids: CASSLIGTSGSSYNEQFF. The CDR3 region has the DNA TGTGCCAGCAGTTTAATCGGGACTAGCGGGAGTTCCTACAATGAGCAGTTCTTC.

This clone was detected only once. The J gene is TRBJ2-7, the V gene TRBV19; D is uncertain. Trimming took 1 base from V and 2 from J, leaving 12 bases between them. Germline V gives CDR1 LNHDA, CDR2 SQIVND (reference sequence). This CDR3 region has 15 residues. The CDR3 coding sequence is TGTGCCAGTAGTATAGCCAGGAGTTTTGCCTACGAGCAGTACTTC. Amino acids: CASSIARSFAYEQYF.

The CDR3 spells CASSLGEGPYSNQPQHF. The CDR3 DNA reads as TGTGCCAGCAGCTTGGGCGAAGGGCCCTATAGCAATCAGCCCCAGCATTTT. V usage is TRBV7-2 and J usage is TRBJ1-5; D is unresolved. This CDR3 is 17 amino acids long. From germline, CDR1 is SGHTA and CDR2 FQGNSA. V lost 3 bases and J lost 0, with 15 bases in between. Drawing the rest from reference TRBV7-2 and TRBJ1-5, the complete variable domain is GAGVSQSPSNKVTEKGKDVELRCDPISGHTALYWYRQSLGQGLEFLIYFQGNSAPDKSGLPSDRFSAERTGGSVSTLTIQRTQQEDSAVYLCASSLGEGPYSNQPQHFGDGTRLSIL.

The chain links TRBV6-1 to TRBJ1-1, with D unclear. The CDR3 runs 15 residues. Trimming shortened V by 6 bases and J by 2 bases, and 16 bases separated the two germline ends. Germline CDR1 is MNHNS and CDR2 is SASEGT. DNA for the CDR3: TGTGCCAGCAGGGAGCGGGAGTACCCAAACACTGAAGCTTTCTTT. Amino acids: CASREREYPNTEAFF.

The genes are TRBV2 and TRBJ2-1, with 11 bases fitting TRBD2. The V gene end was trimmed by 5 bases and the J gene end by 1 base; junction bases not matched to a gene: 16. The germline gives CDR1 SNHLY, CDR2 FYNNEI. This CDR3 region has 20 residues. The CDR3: CASSRGVAGGMGRSYNEQFF. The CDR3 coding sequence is TGTGCCAGCAGTCGGGGGGTAGCGGGAGGGATGGGAAGGTCCTACAATGAGCAGTTCTTC.

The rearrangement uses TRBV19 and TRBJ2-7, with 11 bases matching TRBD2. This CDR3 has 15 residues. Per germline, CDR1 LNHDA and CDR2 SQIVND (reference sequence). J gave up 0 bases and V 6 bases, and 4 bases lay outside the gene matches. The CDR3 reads CASSTSGSISYEQYF. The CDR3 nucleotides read TGTGCCAGTAGCACTAGCGGGAGTATCTCCTACGAGCAGTACTTC.

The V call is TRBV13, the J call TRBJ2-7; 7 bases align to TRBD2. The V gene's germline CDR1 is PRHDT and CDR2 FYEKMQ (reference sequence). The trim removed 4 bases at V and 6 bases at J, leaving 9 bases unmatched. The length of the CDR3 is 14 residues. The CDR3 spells CASSSMGGPGEQYF. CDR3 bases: TGTGCCAGCAGCTCCATGGGAGGGCCGGGCGAGCAGTACTTC. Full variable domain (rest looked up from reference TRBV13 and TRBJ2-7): AAGVIQSPRHLIKEKRETATLKCYPIPRHDTVYWYQQGPGQDPQFLISFYEKMQSDKGSIPDRFSAQQFSDYHSELNMSSLELGDSALYFCASSSMGGPGEQYFGPGTRLTVT.

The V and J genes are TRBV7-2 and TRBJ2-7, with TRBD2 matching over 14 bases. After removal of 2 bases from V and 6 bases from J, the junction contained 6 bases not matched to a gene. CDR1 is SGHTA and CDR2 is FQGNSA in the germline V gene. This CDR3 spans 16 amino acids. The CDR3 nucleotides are TGTGCCAGCAGCTTAAGGGGACTAGCGGGAGTAAGCGAGCAGTACTTC. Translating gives CASSLRGLAGVSEQYF.

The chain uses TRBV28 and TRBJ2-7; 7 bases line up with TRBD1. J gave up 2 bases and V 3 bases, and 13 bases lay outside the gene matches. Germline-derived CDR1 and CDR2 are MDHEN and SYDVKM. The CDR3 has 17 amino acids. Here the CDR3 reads CASSFWVETGTPYEQYF. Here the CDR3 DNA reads TGTGCCAGCAGTTTTTGGGTGGAGACAGGGACCCCCTACGAGCAGTACTTC.

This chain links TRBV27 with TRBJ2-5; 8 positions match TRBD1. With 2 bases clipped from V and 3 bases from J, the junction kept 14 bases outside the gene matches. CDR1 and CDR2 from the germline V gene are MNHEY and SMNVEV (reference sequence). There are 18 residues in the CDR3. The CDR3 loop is CASSLRQLTGVGEETQYF. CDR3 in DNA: TGTGCCAGCAGTTTAAGGCAGCTGACAGGGGTGGGGGAAGAGACCCAGTACTTC.

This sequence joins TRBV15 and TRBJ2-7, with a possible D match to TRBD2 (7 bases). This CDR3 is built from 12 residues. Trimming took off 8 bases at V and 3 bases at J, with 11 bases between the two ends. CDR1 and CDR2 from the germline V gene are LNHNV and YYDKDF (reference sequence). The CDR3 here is CATQGGGYEQYF. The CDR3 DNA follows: TGTGCCACCCAAGGGGGGGGCTACGAGCAGTACTTC.

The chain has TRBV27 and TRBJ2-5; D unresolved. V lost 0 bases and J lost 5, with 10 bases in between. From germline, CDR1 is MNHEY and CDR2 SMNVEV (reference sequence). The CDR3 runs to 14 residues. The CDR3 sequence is CASSLSTYRETQYF. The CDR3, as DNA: TGTGCCAGCAGTTTATCGACCTACCGGGAGACCCAGTACTTC.

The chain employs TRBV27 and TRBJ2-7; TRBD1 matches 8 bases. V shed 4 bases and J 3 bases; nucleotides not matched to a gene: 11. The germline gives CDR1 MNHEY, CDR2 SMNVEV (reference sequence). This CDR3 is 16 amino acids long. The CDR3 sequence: CASSSSSGQVIYEQYF. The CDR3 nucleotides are TGTGCCAGCAGTTCCTCTTCGGGACAGGTTATCTACGAGCAGTACTTC.

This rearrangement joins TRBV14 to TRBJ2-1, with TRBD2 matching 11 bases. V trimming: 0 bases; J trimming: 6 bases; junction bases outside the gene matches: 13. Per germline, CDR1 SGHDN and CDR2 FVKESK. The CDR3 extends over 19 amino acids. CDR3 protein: CASSQDWTSGFGRLNEQFF. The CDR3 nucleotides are TGTGCCAGCAGCCAAGATTGGACTAGCGGGTTTGGGAGGCTCAATGAGCAGTTCTTC. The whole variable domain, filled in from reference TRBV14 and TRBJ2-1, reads EAGVTQFPSHSVIEKGQTVTLRCDPISGHDNLYWYRRVMGKEIKFLLHFVKESKQDESGMPNNRFLAERTGGTYSTLKVQPAELEDSGVYFCASSQDWTSGFGRLNEQFFGPGTRLTVL.

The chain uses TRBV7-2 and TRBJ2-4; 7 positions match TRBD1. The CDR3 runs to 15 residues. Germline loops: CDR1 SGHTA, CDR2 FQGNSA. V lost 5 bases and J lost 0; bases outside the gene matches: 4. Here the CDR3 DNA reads TGTGCCAGCAGCCCTAACAGGGGAGCCAAAAACATTCAGTACTTC. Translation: CASSPNRGAKNIQYF.